This T cell receptor (beta chain) is from a study of cytomegalovirus exposure and HLA in healthy donors. The overall study: Earlier, about 180 million T cells were analyzed, and 90 million to 120 million unique TCR beta sequences were found among them.

PCR employed 60 Vbeta and 13 Jbeta primers. TCRdb keeps only in-frame clones here, not all; method: immunoSEQ multiplex PCR. The sample has approximately 260,000 clones; around 90% are singletons. Turning to this clone: Its antigen is still unknown.

Findings of the study overall: Later, an analysis showed that TCR beta chains associated with HLA were more clonally expanded than others that were equally common.

Germline CDR1 reads MDHEN; CDR2 reads SYDVKM. The CDR3 sequence is 16 residues long. V lost 5 bases, J lost 0 bases, and 14 bases lay in between. This clonotype was sampled from a girl aged 2 to 10 in good health and CMV-seronegative. This sequence joins TRBV28 and TRBJ1-5; a weak D match, TRBD1 (6 bases). The sequenced material came from PBMCs. The CDR3: CASSTYRVASNQPQHF. The CDR3 DNA is TGTGCCAGCAGTACATACAGGGTGGCTAGCAATCAGCCCCAGCATTTT.